The T cell receptor beta chain described here comes from a study of cytomegalovirus exposure and HLA in healthy donors. Researchers ran the PCR with 60 Vbeta and 13 Jbeta primers. This table comes from immunoSEQ multiplex PCR, and its TCRdb copy is limited to in-frame clones, with some not included. The sample holds around 64,000 clones, roughly 89% seen once. CDR1 is MDHEN and CDR2 is SYDVKM in the germline V gene. J lost 4 bases, V lost 6 bases, and 7 bases had no gene match. CDR3 length: 14 residues. What was sequenced was PBMCs. The TCR was taken from a woman aged 25 to 39 in good health and CMV-seronegative. The chain recombines TRBV28 with TRBJ2-7; 9 bases are a match to TRBD1. CDR3 protein: CASRYPGQGYEQYF. DNA for the CDR3: TGTGCCAGCAGGTACCCGGGACAGGGATACGAGCAGTACTTC.